These 32 T cell receptor beta chains share one sample of origin, sequenced in a study of cytomegalovirus exposure and HLA in healthy donors. The PCR contained 60 Vbeta and 13 Jbeta primers. Data came from immunoSEQ multiplex PCR; TCRdb stores just in-frame clones and leaves some out. Of roughly 200,000 clones detected, around 77% appear once; the ten largest clones hold 2% to 2.5%. The sample was PBMCs. These receptors were collected from a man in his 60s in good health and CMV-seronegative.

The chain carries TRBV10-3 and TRBJ1-4; tentatively, D is TRBD1 (6 bases). The germline gives CDR1 ENHRY, CDR2 SYGVKD. V lost 8 bases and J lost 5, with 15 bases in between. The CDR3 has 14 amino acids. The CDR3 region is CAIAPATGNEKLFF. CDR3 bases: TGTGCCATCGCCCCCGCAACAGGGAATGAAAAACTGTTTTTT.

This chain uses TRBV11-2 with TRBJ2-1; a possible D gene is TRBD1 (6 bases). Germline V gives CDR1 SGHAT, CDR2 FQNNGV. Trimming took off 0 bases at V and 1 base at J, with 7 bases between the two ends. This CDR3 is built from 15 residues. The DNA for the CDR3 is TGTGCCAGCAGCTTAGACAGGGGTTCCTACAATGAGCAGTTCTTC. Translating it yields CASSLDRGSYNEQFF. Looking up the rest from reference TRBV11-2 and TRBJ2-1 gives the full variable domain: EAGVAQSPRYKIIEKRQSVAFWCNPISGHATLYWYQQILGQGPKLLIQFQNNGVVDDSQLPKDRFSAERLKGVDSTLKIQPAKLEDSAVYLCASSLDRGSYNEQFFGPGTRLTVL.

The genes are TRBV30 and TRBJ2-3; 10 nucleotides align to TRBD1. This CDR3 is built from 14 residues. Trimming cost V 5 bases and J 3 bases; bases outside gene matches: 5. Germline loops: CDR1 GTSNPN, CDR2 SVGIG (reference sequence). The CDR3 loop is CAWGRTGGTDTQYF. CDR3 nucleotides: TGTGCCTGGGGTCGGACAGGGGGGACAGATACGCAGTATTTT.

This chain uses TRBV4-1 with TRBJ2-3, with D possibly being TRBD2 (5 bases). The CDR3 runs 19 residues. The V end lost 0 bases, the J end lost 0 bases, and 19 bases lay between the germline ends. Per the germline V gene, CDR1 is MGHRA and CDR2 is YSYEKL. CDR3 nucleotides: TGCGCCAGCAGCCAAGATTCGTTCGGGGAGACGTATAGCACAGATACGCAGTATTTT. Its protein is CASSQDSFGETYSTDTQYF.

The chain employs TRBV5-1 and TRBJ2-2, with D possibly being TRBD1 (5 bases). V lost 4 bases and J 1 base, leaving 17 bases between the germline ends. This CDR3 contains 17 residues. Germline V gene lookup returns CDR1 SGHRS and CDR2 YFSETQ. The CDR3 DNA reads TGCGCCAGCAGCCCCTTTACAGGACCGTGGAACACCGGGGAGCTGTTTTTT. It encodes CASSPFTGPWNTGELFF. Full variable domain (rest looked up from reference TRBV5-1 and TRBJ2-2): KAGVTQTPRYLIKTRGQQVTLSCSPISGHRSVSWYQQTPGQGLQFLFEYFSETQRNKGNFPGRFSGRQFSNSRSEMNVSTLELGDSALYLCASSPFTGPWNTGELFFGEGSRLTVL.

The chain combines TRBV9 with TRBJ2-3; D not certain. V lost 0 bases and J lost 2, with 10 bases in between. Germline assignment: CDR1 SGDLS and CDR2 YYNGEE. There are 15 residues in the CDR3. CDR3 in amino acids: CASSVVPVYTDTQYF. CDR3 sequence (DNA): TGTGCCAGCAGCGTAGTTCCAGTGTACACAGATACGCAGTATTTT.

This clone has just a few counts. This sequence joins TRBV5-8 and TRBJ2-3; TRBD2 agrees at 9 bases. The CDR3 loop spans 15 amino acids. With V trimmed by 2 bases and J by 5 bases, 6 bases remained unmatched. Germline V gene lookup returns CDR1 SGHTS and CDR2 YDEGEE. CDR3: CASSFRGGAGDTQYF. The CDR3 bases are TGTGCCAGCAGCTTTCGCGGGGGGGCCGGAGATACGCAGTATTTT.

This chain uses TRBV5-1 with TRBJ1-2, with 12 bases matching TRBD1. Germline V gene data show CDR1 as SGHRS and CDR2 as YFSETQ. CDR3 length: 15 amino acids. Trimming took 0 bases from V and 8 from J; bases not matched to a gene: 5. In DNA form, the CDR3 reads TGCGCCAGCAGCTTGGATGGGACAGGGGGCTGGGGCTACACCTTC. The encoded protein is CASSLDGTGGWGYTF.

This rearrangement joins TRBV14 to TRBJ2-3; perhaps TRBD1 as D (5 bases). The germline V and J ends were trimmed by 1 base and 2 bases, with 7 bases remaining between them. The germline gives CDR1 SGHDN, CDR2 FVKESK. The CDR3 is 14 amino acids. The CDR3, as DNA: TGTGCCAGCAGCCAAGGGGGCATCACAGATACGCAGTATTTT. It yields the protein CASSQGGITDTQYF.

The chain uses TRBV30 and TRBJ2-1, with 9 bases fitting TRBD2. J was trimmed by 4 bases and V by 1 base; bases with no gene match: 5. There are 15 residues in the CDR3. The V gene's germline CDR1 is GTSNPN and CDR2 SVGIG (reference sequence). CDR3 sequence (DNA): TGTGCCTGGAGTGGGTCTAGCGGGGATTACAATGAGCAGTTCTTC. Amino acid sequence: CAWSGSSGDYNEQFF.

The genes are TRBV5-1 and TRBJ2-5, with D possibly being TRBD2 (5 bases). Germline CDR1 is SGHRS and CDR2 is YFSETQ. V was clipped by 7 bases and J by 2 bases, with 15 bases between them. The CDR3 extends over 14 amino acids. The CDR3 is CASSPGNQQETQYF. For the CDR3, the DNA is TGCGCCAGCTCCCCCGGGAATCAACAAGAGACCCAGTACTTC.

This clone occurred once. The J gene is TRBJ2-7, the V gene TRBV20-1; D call uncertain. In germline, CDR1 is DFQATT, CDR2 SNEGSKA (reference sequence). V was trimmed by 2 bases and J by 6 bases, leaving 8 bases between them. There are 11 residues in the CDR3. The CDR3 nucleotides are TGCAGTGCTAGACCCGCCAGCGAGCAGTACTTC. The encoded protein is CSARPASEQYF.

The chain couples TRBV7-8 to TRBJ1-2, with D possibly TRBD1 on 5 matching bases. The CDR3 runs to 15 residues. Trimming took off 0 bases at V and 0 bases at J, with 8 bases between the two ends. Per the germline V gene, CDR1 is SGHVS and CDR2 is FQNEAQ. The CDR3 DNA sequence: TGTGCCAGCAGCTTAGCGGGGGGTACTAACTATGGCTACACCTTC. Amino acids: CASSLAGGTNYGYTF. Together with reference TRBV7-8 and TRBJ1-2, the CDR3 gives the full variable domain: GAGVSQSPRYKVAKRGQDVALRCDPISGHVSLFWYQQALGQGPEFLTYFQNEAQLDKSGLPSDRFFAERPEGSVSTLKIQRTQQEDSAVYLCASSLAGGTNYGYTFGSGTRLTVV.

This chain uses TRBV25-1 with TRBJ1-5; possible D gene TRBD1, 5 bases. CDR1 is MGHDK and CDR2 is SYGVNS in the germline V gene. This CDR3 is built from 14 residues. The V gene lost 4 bases and the J gene lost 1 base, with 8 bases spanning the gap. The CDR3 region has the DNA TGTGCCAGCAGTGCCGGGGGAAGCAATCAGCCCCAGCATTTT. Amino acids: CASSAGGSNQPQHF. Filled out from reference TRBV25-1 and TRBJ1-5, the complete variable domain reads EADIYQTPRYLVIGTGKKITLECSQTMGHDKMYWYQQDPGMELHLIHYSYGVNSTEKGDLSSESTVSRIRTEHFPLTLESARPSHTSQYLCASSAGGSNQPQHFGDGTRLSIL.

The chain couples TRBV7-9 to TRBJ2-3; TRBD1 matches at 9 bases. The germline CDR1 and CDR2 sequences are SEHNR and FQNEAQ (reference sequence). With V trimmed by 1 base and J by 4 bases, 0 bases remained unmatched. There are 14 residues in the CDR3. CDR3 protein: CASSLGTGADTQYF. The CDR3 DNA follows: TGTGCCAGCAGCTTAGGGACAGGGGCAGATACGCAGTATTTT.

This clone was found a few times. This sequence joins TRBV5-1 and TRBJ2-7; TRBD2 matches at 13 bases. Germline CDR1 SGHRS, CDR2 YFSETQ. The CDR3 spans 17 residues. The ends lost 3 bases at V and 1 base at J; junction bases unmatched: 7. The DNA of the CDR3 is TGCGCCAGCAGCTCTGGACTAGCGGGGGCCGTATCCTACGAGCAGTACTTC. Protein: CASSSGLAGAVSYEQYF.

This clone was recorded a few times. The chain combines TRBV6-5 with TRBJ1-2, with 9 bases identical to TRBD1. V lost 6 bases and J lost 4; bases outside the gene matches: 6. The CDR3 totals 14 residues. Germline loops: CDR1 MNHEY, CDR2 SVGAGI. CDR3 coding DNA: TGTGCCAGCAGACGCGGACAGGGGCGCTATGGCTACACCTTC. As protein: CASRRGQGRYGYTF.

This clone appeared a single time. No conserved phenylalanine or tryptophan ends this CDR3, so it is likely a read error. The chain carries TRBV19 and TRBJ1-2; tentatively, D is TRBD1 (5 bases). The germline V and J ends were trimmed by 3 bases and 2 bases, with 10 bases remaining between them. The germline gives CDR1 LNHDA, CDR2 SQIVND (reference sequence). The CDR3 spans 14 residues. Here the CDR3 DNA reads TGTGCCAGTAGTATGGCACGACAGAACTATGGCTACACCATC. It codes for CASSMARQNYGYTI.

The V and J genes are TRBV2 and TRBJ2-3; D unclear. The germline gives CDR1 SNHLY, CDR2 FYNNEI. The CDR3 length is 14 residues. The germline V and J ends were trimmed by 7 bases and 3 bases, with 14 bases remaining between them. Written as DNA, the CDR3 is TGTGCCAGCACCATGTCGTTTCGGACAGATACGCAGTATTTT. Translating gives CASTMSFRTDTQYF.

There are a few counts of this clone. The chain recombines TRBV19 with TRBJ1-1; 9 nucleotides align to TRBD1. Trimming took 5 bases from V and 5 from J; bases not matched to a gene: 9. From germline, CDR1 is LNHDA and CDR2 SQIVND (reference sequence). The CDR3 loop spans 15 amino acids. The CDR3 loop is CASSLQGQGRTEAFF. CDR3 DNA: TGTGCCAGTAGTTTGCAGGGACAGGGAAGAACTGAAGCTTTCTTT.

A few counts support this clone. V usage is TRBV9 and J usage is TRBJ2-7; 7 nucleotides align to TRBD1. Germline-derived CDR1 and CDR2 are SGDLS and YYNGEE. The V gene end was trimmed by 4 bases and the J gene end by 4 bases; junction bases not matched to a gene: 8. The CDR3 covers 14 residues. CDR3 sequence reads: CASSPPGQLYEQYF. Here the CDR3 DNA reads TGTGCCAGCAGCCCGCCGGGACAGTTATACGAGCAGTACTTC. Full variable domain (missing parts from reference TRBV9 and TRBJ2-7): DSGVTQTPKHLITATGQRVTLRCSPRSGDLSVYWYQQSLDQGLQFLIQYYNGEERAKGNILERFSAQQFPDLHSELNLSSLELGDSALYFCASSPPGQLYEQYFGPGTRLTVT.

The V gene is TRBV30, the J gene TRBJ1-2; possibly TRBD1 for D (6 bases). Trimming left V 1 base short and J 3 bases short, with 9 bases between. In germline, CDR1 is GTSNPN, CDR2 SVGIG (reference sequence). CDR3 length equals 13 residues. As DNA, the CDR3 is TGTGCCTGGAGTGGGGGGCTGGACTATGGCTACACCTTC. This encodes CAWSGGLDYGYTF.

V is TRBV6-5 and J is TRBJ2-7, with D perhaps matching TRBD2 (6 bases). V lost 0 bases to trimming and J lost 6 bases, with 12 bases between them. The germline gives CDR1 MNHEY, CDR2 SVGAGI. The CDR3 runs 14 residues. The CDR3 DNA follows: TGTGCCAGCAGTTACTCGACGGAGGGGAGCGAGCAGTACTTC. Translation: CASSYSTEGSEQYF.

The V call is TRBV30, the J call TRBJ1-5; 7 bases line up with TRBD1. This CDR3 comprises 15 residues. Germline values: CDR1 GTSNPN, CDR2 SVGIG (reference sequence). V trimming: 1 base; J trimming: 0 bases; junction bases outside the gene matches: 3. This CDR3 reads CAWSEGAYSNQPQHF. For the CDR3, the DNA is TGTGCCTGGAGTGAGGGGGCCTATAGCAATCAGCCCCAGCATTTT.

The CDR3 sequence: CASSPARSEQYF. As DNA, the CDR3 is TGTGCCAGCAGCCCAGCTAGGAGCGAGCAGTACTTC. The rearrangement joins TRBV7-2 to TRBJ2-7, with D unclear. In germline, CDR1 is SGHTA, CDR2 FQGNSA. V gave up 5 bases and J gave up 6 bases, with 11 bases separating them. The CDR3 extends over 12 amino acids.

The chain uses TRBV5-1 and TRBJ2-3, with D possibly matching TRBD1 (5 bases). The germline V and J ends were trimmed by 4 bases and 2 bases, with 14 bases remaining between them. Germline V lookup: CDR1 SGHRS, CDR2 YFSETQ. The CDR3 totals 15 residues. CDR3 sequence reads: CASSRAWGYTDTQYF. The CDR3 DNA reads TGCGCCAGCAGCCGGGCCTGGGGCTACACAGATACGCAGTATTTT.

CDR3 amino acids: CASSEEREGLSEQYF. The CDR3 region has the DNA TGTGCCAGCAGTGAAGAGCGGGAGGGCCTGTCCGAGCAGTACTTC. The gene calls are TRBV2 and TRBJ2-7; 10 nucleotides line up with TRBD2. J lost 6 bases, V lost 1 base, and 6 bases had no gene match. This CDR3 has 15 amino acids. CDR1 and CDR2 from the germline V gene are SNHLY and FYNNEI.

The rearrangement uses TRBV4-3 and TRBJ2-3; possible D gene TRBD2, 6 bases. CDR1 and CDR2 from the germline V gene are LGHNA and YSLEER. This CDR3 is built from 15 residues. Trimming shortened V by 2 bases and J by 5 bases, and 14 bases separated the two germline ends. CDR3 in DNA: TGCGCCAGCAGCCAACAACAAGCGCGGGGAGATACGCAGTATTTT. Residues: CASSQQQARGDTQYF.

This chain uses TRBV29-1 with TRBJ1-1, with D possibly matching TRBD1 (5 bases). CDR3 length equals 13 residues. Between the trimmed V and J ends, which lost 8 bases and 0 bases, there was a span of 13 bases. In germline, CDR1 is SQVTM, CDR2 ANQGSEA. CDR3 nucleotides: TGCAGCCATTCGCAGGGATTGAACACTGAAGCTTTCTTT. Residues: CSHSQGLNTEAFF.

The V call is TRBV5-1, the J call TRBJ2-5, with D perhaps matching TRBD1 (5 bases). V was shortened by 1 base and J by 5 bases, with 18 bases between the two germline ends. Germline V gene data show CDR1 as SGHRS and CDR2 as YFSETQ. This CDR3 is built from 16 residues. The CDR3 here is CASSLQVGRVLETQYF. DNA of the CDR3: TGCGCCAGCAGCTTGCAGGTGGGGCGCGTCTTGGAGACCCAGTACTTC.

The chain recombines TRBV5-1 with TRBJ2-1; D call uncertain. CDR1 and CDR2 (germline): SGHRS, YFSETQ. V dropped 0 bases and J dropped 8 bases, with 18 bases sitting between them. The CDR3 is made up of 16 amino acids. CDR3 DNA sequence: TGCGCCAGCAGCTTGGCACAATCTTGGGCTTTAGATGAGCAGTTCTTC. Protein: CASSLAQSWALDEQFF.

The genes are TRBV19 and TRBJ2-5, with TRBD1 matching 9 bases. The CDR3 loop spans 12 amino acids. Germline values: CDR1 LNHDA, CDR2 SQIVND (reference sequence). With V trimmed by 3 bases and J by 11 bases, 4 bases remained unmatched. DNA for the CDR3: TGTGCCAGTAGTATGCGGGACAGGGCACAGTACTTC. Its protein is CASSMRDRAQYF.